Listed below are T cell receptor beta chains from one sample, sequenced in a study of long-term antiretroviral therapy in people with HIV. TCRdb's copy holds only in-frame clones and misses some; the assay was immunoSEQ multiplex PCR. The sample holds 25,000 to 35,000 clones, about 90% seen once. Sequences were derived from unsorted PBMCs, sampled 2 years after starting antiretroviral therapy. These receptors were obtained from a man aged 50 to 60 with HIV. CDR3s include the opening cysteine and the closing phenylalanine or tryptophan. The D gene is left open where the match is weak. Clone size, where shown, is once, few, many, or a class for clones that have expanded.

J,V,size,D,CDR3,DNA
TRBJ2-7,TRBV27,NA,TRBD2,CAIGRGGEQYF,TGTGCCATCGGGCGGGGGGGCGAGCAGTACTTC
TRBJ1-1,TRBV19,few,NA,CASSVSREVNTEAFF,TGTGCCAGTAGTGTCAGCAGGGAGGTGAACACTGAAGCTTTCTTT
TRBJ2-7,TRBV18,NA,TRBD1,CASSPSGTGGLQYF,TGTGCCAGCTCACCGTCAGGGACAGGGGGCTTGCAGTACTTC
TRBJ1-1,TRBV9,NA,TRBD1,CASSVAPGGATEAFF,TGTGCCAGCAGCGTAGCTCCAGGGGGCGCGACTGAAGCTTTCTTT
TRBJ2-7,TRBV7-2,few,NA,CASSPLPGASYEQYF,TGTGCCAGCAGCCCCCTCCCTGGGGCTTCCTACGAGCAGTACTTC
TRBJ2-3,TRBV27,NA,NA,CASSLRSTADVVWATQYF,TGTGCCAGCAGTTTAAGGTCTACAGCTGATGTTGTCTGGGCTACGCAGTATTTT
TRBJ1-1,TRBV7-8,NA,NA,CASSLEPARGTEAFF,TGTGCCAGCAGCTTAGAGCCCGCAAGAGGCACTGAAGCTTTCTTT
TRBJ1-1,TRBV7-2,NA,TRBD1,CASSPGQGNTEAFF,TGTGCCAGCAGCCCCGGACAGGGGAACACTGAAGCTTTCTTT
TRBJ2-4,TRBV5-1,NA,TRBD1,CASSPWTGGNIQYF,TGCGCCAGCAGCCCCTGGACAGGGGGAAACATTCAGTACTTC
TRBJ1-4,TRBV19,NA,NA,CASTLGGSNEKLFF,TGTGCCAGTACCTTGGGAGGGTCAAATGAAAAACTGTTTTTT
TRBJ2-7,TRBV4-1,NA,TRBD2,CASSDFFGGEATYEQYF,TGCGCCAGCAGCGATTTTTTTGGGGGGGAGGCAACCTACGAGCAGTACTTC
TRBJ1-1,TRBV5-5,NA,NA,CASSLIVDSTSTEAFF,TGTGCCAGCAGCTTAATTGTCGACAGTACCTCGACTGAAGCTTTCTTT
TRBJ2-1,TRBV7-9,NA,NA,CASSLGRAAYNEQFF,TGTGCCAGCAGCTTAGGCAGGGCCGCCTACAATGAGCAGTTCTTC
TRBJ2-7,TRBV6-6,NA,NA,CASTFAGPEQYF,TGTGCCAGCACCTTTGCCGGGCCCGAGCAGTACTTC
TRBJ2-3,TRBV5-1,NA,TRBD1,CASSSRPGQGGDTQYF,TGCGCCAGCAGCTCGCGTCCGGGACAGGGAGGTGATACGCAGTATTTT
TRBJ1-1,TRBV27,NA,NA,CASSPPHISYTEAFF,TGTGCCAGCAGTCCCCCCCACATATCCTACACTGAAGCTTTCTTT
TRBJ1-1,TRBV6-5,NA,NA,CASSYSRVRNTEAFF,TGTGCCAGCAGTTACTCGAGAGTGAGGAACACTGAAGCTTTCTTT
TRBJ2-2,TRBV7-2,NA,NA,CASSLVTGNTGELFF,TGTGCCAGCAGCTTAGTGACAGGGAACACCGGGGAGCTGTTTTTT
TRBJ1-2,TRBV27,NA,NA,CASSQVGGTFGGYTF,TGTGCCAGCAGTCAAGTCGGGGGGACCTTCGGAGGCTACACCTTC
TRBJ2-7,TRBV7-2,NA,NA,CASSLAGQGEQYF,TGTGCCAGCAGCTTAGCGGGGCAGGGTGAGCAGTACTTC